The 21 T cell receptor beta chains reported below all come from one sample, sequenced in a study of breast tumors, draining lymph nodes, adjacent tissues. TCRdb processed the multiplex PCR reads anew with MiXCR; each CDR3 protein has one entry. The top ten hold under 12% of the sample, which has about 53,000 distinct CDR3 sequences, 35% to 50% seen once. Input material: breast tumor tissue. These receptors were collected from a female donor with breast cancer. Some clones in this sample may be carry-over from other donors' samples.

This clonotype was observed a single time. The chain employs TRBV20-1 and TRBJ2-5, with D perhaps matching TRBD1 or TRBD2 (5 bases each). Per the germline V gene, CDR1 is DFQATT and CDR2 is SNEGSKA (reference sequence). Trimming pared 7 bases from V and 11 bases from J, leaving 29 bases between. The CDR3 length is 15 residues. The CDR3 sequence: CSGLSAATGADTQYF. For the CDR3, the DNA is TGCAGTGGGCTCTCGGCAGCCACCGGGGCGGATACGCAGTACTTC.

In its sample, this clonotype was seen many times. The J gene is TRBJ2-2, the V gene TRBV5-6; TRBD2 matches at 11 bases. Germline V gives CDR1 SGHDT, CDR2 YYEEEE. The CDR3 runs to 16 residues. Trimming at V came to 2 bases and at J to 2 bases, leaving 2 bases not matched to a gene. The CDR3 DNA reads TGTGCCAGCAGCTTTAGCGGGAGGGGTAACACCGGGGAGCTGTTTTTT. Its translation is CASSFSGRGNTGELFF.

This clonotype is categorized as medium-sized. CDR3 amino acids: CASSLSGTSGTDTQYF. The CDR3 DNA reads TGTGCCAGCAGCTTAAGTGGGACTAGCGGCACAGATACGCAGTATTTT. The V gene is TRBV7-3, the J gene TRBJ2-3; 10 nucleotides agree with TRBD2. The germline V gene encodes CDR1 SGHTA and CDR2 FQGTGA. The CDR3 loop spans 16 amino acids. V was clipped by 1 base and J by 1 base; unmatched bases: 2. Filled out from reference TRBV7-3 and TRBJ2-3, the complete variable domain reads GAGVSQTPSNKVTEKGKYVELRCDPISGHTALYWYRQSLGQGPEFLIYFQGTGAADDSGLPNDRFFAVRPEGSVSTLKIQRTERGDSAVYLCASSLSGTSGTDTQYFGPGTRLTVL.

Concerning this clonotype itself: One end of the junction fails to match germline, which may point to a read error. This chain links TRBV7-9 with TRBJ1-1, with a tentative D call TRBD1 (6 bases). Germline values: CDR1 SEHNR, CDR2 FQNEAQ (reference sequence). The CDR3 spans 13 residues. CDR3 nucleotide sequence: TGTGCCAGCAGCCTATCCCAGAGCCCAGGGGTGATTTTT. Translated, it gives CASSLSQSPGVIF.

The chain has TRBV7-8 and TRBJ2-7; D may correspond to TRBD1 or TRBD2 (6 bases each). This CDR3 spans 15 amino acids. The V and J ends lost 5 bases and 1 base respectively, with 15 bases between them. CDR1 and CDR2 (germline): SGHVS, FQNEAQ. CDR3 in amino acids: CASSRVGGGSYEQYF. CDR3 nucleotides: TGTGCCAGCAGCCGGGTGGGGGGCGGATCCTACGAGCAGTACTTC.

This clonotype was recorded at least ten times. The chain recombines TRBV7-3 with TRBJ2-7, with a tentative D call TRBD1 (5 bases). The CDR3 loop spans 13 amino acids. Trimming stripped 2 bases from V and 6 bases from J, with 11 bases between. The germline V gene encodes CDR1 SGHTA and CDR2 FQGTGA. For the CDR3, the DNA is TGTGCCAGCAGCTTAGCATCAGGGTCCGAGCAGTACTTC. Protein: CASSLASGSEQYF. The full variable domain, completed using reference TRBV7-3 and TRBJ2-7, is GAGVSQTPSNKVTEKGKYVELRCDPISGHTALYWYRQSLGQGPEFLIYFQGTGAADDSGLPNDRFFAVRPEGSVSTLKIQRTERGDSAVYLCASSLASGSEQYFGPGTRLTVT.

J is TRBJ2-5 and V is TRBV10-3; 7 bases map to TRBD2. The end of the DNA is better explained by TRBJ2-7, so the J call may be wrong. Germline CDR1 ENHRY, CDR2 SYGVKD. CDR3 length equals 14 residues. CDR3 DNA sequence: TGTGCCATCAGTGTGCGGGCGGGAGAAGGCGAGCAGTACTTC. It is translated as CAISVRAGEGEQYF.

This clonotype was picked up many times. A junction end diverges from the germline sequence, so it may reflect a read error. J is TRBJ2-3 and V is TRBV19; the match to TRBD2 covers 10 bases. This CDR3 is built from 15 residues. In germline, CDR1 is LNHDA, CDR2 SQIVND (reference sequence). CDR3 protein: CASSSNALAGETREF. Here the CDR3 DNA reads TGTGCCAGTAGTTCGAATGCTCTAGCGGGGGAAACGCGGGAATTT.

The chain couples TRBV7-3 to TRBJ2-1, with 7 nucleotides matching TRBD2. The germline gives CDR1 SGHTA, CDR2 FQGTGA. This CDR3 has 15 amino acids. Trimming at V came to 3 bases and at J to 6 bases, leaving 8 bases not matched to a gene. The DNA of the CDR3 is TGTGCCAGCAGCTTCGGGACTACCCCTCTCAATGAGCAGTTCTTC. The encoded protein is CASSFGTTPLNEQFF.

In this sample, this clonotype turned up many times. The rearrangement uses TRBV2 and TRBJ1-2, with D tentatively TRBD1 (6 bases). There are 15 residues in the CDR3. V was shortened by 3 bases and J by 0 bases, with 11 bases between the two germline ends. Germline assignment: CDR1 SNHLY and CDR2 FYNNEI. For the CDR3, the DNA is TGTGCCAGCAGTGAGGGGACAAGAGCTAACTATGGCTACACCTTC. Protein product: CASSEGTRANYGYTF.

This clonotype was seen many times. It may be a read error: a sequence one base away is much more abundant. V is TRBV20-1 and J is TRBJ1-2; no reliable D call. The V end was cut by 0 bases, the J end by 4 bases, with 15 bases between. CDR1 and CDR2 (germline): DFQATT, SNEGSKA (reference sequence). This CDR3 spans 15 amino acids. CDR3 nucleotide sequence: TGCAGTGCTAGAGATCTAGTGTTAAAGACCTATGGCTACACCTTC. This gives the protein CSARDLVLKTYGYTF.

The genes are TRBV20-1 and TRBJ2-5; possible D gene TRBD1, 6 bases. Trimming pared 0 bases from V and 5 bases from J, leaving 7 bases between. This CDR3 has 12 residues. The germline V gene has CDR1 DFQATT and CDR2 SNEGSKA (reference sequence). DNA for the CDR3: TGCAGTGCTAGAGATCAGGGGGAGACCCAGTACTTC. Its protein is CSARDQGETQYF.

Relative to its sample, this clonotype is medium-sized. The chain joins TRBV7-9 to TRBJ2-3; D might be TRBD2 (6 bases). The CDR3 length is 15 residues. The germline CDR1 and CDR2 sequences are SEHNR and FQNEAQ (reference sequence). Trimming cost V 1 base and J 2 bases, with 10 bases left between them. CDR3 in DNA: TGTGCCAGCAGCTTAGTGGGGGGATTCACAGATACGCAGTATTTT. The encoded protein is CASSLVGGFTDTQYF.

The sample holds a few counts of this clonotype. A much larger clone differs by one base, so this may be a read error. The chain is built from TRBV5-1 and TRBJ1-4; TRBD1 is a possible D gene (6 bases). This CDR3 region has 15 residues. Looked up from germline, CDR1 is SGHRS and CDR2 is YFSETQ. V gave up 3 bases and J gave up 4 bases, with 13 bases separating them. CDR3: CASSWGAGYNEKLFF. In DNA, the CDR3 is TGCGCCAGCAGCTGGGGGGCAGGGTATAATGAAAAACTGTTTTTT.

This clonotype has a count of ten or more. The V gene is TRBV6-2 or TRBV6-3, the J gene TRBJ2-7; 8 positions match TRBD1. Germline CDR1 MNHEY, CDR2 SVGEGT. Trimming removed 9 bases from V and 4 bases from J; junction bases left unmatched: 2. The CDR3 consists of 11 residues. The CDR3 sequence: CASRQGYEQYF. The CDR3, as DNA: TGTGCCAGTAGACAGGGGTACGAGCAGTACTTC.

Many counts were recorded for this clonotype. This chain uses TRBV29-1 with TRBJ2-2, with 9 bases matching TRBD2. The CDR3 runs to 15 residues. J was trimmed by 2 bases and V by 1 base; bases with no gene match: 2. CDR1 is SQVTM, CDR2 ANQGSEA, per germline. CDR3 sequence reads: CSVEGTSDNTGELFF. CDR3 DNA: TGCAGCGTTGAAGGGACTAGCGATAACACCGGGGAGCTGTTTTTT.

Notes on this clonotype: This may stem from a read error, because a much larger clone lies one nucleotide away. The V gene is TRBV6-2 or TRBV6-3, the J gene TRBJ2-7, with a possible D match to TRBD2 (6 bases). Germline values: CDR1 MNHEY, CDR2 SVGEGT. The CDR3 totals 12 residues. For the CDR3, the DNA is TGTGCCAGTTTTGGTGTGGGGGGAGAGCAGTGCTTC. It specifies CASFGVGGEQCF.

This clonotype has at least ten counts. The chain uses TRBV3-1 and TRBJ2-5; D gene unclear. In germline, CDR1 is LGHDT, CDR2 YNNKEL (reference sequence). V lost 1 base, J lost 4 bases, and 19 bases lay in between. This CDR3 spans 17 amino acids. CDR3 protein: CASSQARVVGWVETQYF. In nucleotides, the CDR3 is TGTGCCAGCAGCCAAGCAAGGGTAGTGGGGTGGGTAGAGACCCAGTACTTC.

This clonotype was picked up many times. The CDR3 protein is CASSAQFGSLGYTF. The DNA of the CDR3 is TGTGCCAGCAGTGCACAGTTTGGTAGTCTAGGCTACACCTTC. This chain connects TRBV6-4 to TRBJ1-2, with D unclear. The V end lost 4 bases, the J end lost 8 bases, and 17 bases lay between the germline ends. CDR3 length: 14 amino acids. The germline CDR1 and CDR2 sequences are MRHNA and SNTAGT.

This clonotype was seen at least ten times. CDR3 coding DNA: TGTGCCAGCAGCTTGGAGCCGACTAGTCTGGCTGAGCAGTTCTTC. This sequence encodes CASSLEPTSLAEQFF. The chain recombines TRBV5-5 with TRBJ2-1, with a tentative D call TRBD2 (6 bases). The CDR3 is made up of 15 amino acids. Germline lookup yields CDR1 SGHKS and CDR2 YYEKEE (reference sequence). V was trimmed by 0 bases and J by 9 bases, leaving 16 bases between them.

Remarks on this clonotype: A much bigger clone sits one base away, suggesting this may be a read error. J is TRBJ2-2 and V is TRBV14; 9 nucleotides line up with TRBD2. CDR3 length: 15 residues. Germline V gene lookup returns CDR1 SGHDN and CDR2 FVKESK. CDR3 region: CASSPQTSGTGEPFF. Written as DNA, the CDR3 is TGTGCCAGCAGCCCCCAGACTAGCGGCACCGGGGAGCCGTTTTTT.